A single sample is the source of the 19 T cell receptor beta chains below, sequenced in a study of blood T cell repertoires in COVID-19. Data came from immunoSEQ multiplex PCR; TCRdb stores just in-frame clones and leaves some out. The profile shows a few hundred thousand clones, around 90% of them singletons. Sample: PBMCs or T cells enriched from blood (not recorded which). These receptors were taken from a woman younger than 45 who had recovered from COVID-19.

V and J are TRBV9 and TRBJ2-7, with 14 nucleotides matching TRBD2. The length of the CDR3 is 17 residues. Germline V gene data show CDR1 as SGDLS and CDR2 as YYNGEE. V was pared by 2 bases and J by 6 bases, with 10 bases of the junction left unmatched. In nucleotides, the CDR3 is TGTGCCAGCAGCGTTGGACTAGCGGGGGGCCAATGGGCCGAGCAGTACTTC. Its protein product is CASSVGLAGGQWAEQYF.

V usage is TRBV27 and J usage is TRBJ2-1; 13 bases align to TRBD2. In germline, CDR1 is MNHEY, CDR2 SMNVEV (reference sequence). This CDR3 has 15 residues. Trimming took 6 bases from V and 4 from J; bases not matched to a gene: 3. The CDR3 DNA reads as TGTGCCAGCAGCCCACTAGCGGGAGGGTACAATGAGCAGTTCTTC. This gives the protein CASSPLAGGYNEQFF.

The J gene is TRBJ2-1, the V gene TRBV9; 7 bases match TRBD2. CDR3 length equals 15 residues. Germline V lookup: CDR1 SGDLS, CDR2 YYNGEE. With 0 bases clipped from V and 3 bases from J, the junction kept 3 bases outside the gene matches. CDR3 coding DNA: TGTGCCAGCAGCGTAGATCTAGCGGTCTACAATGAGCAGTTCTTC. Its translation: CASSVDLAVYNEQFF. Looking up the rest from reference TRBV9 and TRBJ2-1 gives the full variable domain: DSGVTQTPKHLITATGQRVTLRCSPRSGDLSVYWYQQSLDQGLQFLIQYYNGEERAKGNILERFSAQQFPDLHSELNLSSLELGDSALYFCASSVDLAVYNEQFFGPGTRLTVL.

This chain joins TRBV19 and TRBJ2-3; D may be TRBD2 (5 bases). Between the trimmed V and J ends, which lost 5 bases and 2 bases, there was a span of 17 bases. This CDR3 region has 16 residues. Per the germline V gene, CDR1 is LNHDA and CDR2 is SQIVND (reference sequence). The CDR3 loop reads CASSAEGKRSTDTQYF. Written as DNA, the CDR3 is TGTGCCAGTAGTGCCGAGGGAAAAAGGTCCACAGATACGCAGTATTTT.

The chain uses TRBV4-1 and TRBJ1-3; 9 bases line up with TRBD1. Trimming at V came to 0 bases and at J to 6 bases, leaving 9 bases not matched to a gene. From germline, CDR1 is MGHRA and CDR2 YSYEKL. The CDR3 contains 17 residues. CDR3 sequence reads: CASSQDLGDRVLNTIYF. CDR3 in DNA: TGCGCCAGCAGCCAAGATCTAGGGGACAGGGTCCTAAACACCATATATTTT.

J is TRBJ2-3 and V is TRBV4-3; 7 nucleotides agree with TRBD2. The CDR3 has 18 amino acids. Losses at the gene ends were 0 bases for V and 0 bases for J; bases not matched to a gene: 9. CDR1 LGHNA and CDR2 YSLEER come from the germline V gene. CDR3 in amino acids: CASSQEYGLGASTDTQYF. In DNA form, the CDR3 reads TGCGCCAGCAGCCAAGAATACGGACTAGGTGCTAGCACAGATACGCAGTATTTT.

The chain couples TRBV11-3 to TRBJ2-5, with 10 bases aligning to TRBD2. Per germline, CDR1 SGHNT and CDR2 YENEEA. After removal of 5 bases from V and 6 bases from J, the junction contained 15 bases not matched to a gene. The CDR3 consists of 17 residues. CDR3 in amino acids: CASSPAEEAGGPKTQYF. The CDR3 nucleotides are TGTGCCAGCAGCCCAGCCGAGGAAGCGGGGGGGCCGAAGACCCAGTACTTC.

The genes are TRBV6-1 and TRBJ2-3; unclear D gene. The CDR3 extends over 11 amino acids. V lost 2 bases and J lost 6, with 3 bases in between. Germline CDR1 is MNHNS and CDR2 is SASEGT. The CDR3 DNA sequence: TGTGCCAGCAGTGAATCGGATACGCAGTATTTT. Amino acid sequence: CASSESDTQYF.

This clone was seen just once. The chain has TRBV6-5 and TRBJ2-3; 7 positions agree with TRBD1. The CDR3 spans 14 residues. The V and J ends lost 6 bases and 2 bases, in that order; junction bases with no gene match: 5. CDR1 and CDR2 from the germline V gene are MNHEY and SVGAGI. Written as DNA, the CDR3 is TGTGCCAGCAGCAGACAGGGCTCCACAGATACGCAGTATTTT. Residues: CASSRQGSTDTQYF.

This chain connects TRBV18 to TRBJ1-1; perhaps TRBD1 as D (6 bases). Germline V gives CDR1 KGHSH, CDR2 LQKENI. V lost 4 bases, J lost 3 bases, and 12 bases lay in between. This CDR3 comprises 14 residues. CDR3 residues: CASSQNREHTEAFF. Here the CDR3 DNA reads TGTGCCAGCTCACAAAACAGGGAGCACACTGAAGCTTTCTTT. Full variable domain (missing parts from reference TRBV18 and TRBJ1-1): NAGVMQNPRHLVRRRGQEARLRCSPMKGHSHVYWYRQLPEEGLKFMVYLQKENIIDESGMPKERFSAEFPKEGPSILRIQQVVRGDSAAYFCASSQNREHTEAFFGQGTRLTVV.

V gene TRBV28 combines with J gene TRBJ1-2; TRBD1 matches at 8 bases. J gave up 8 bases and V 1 base, and 9 bases lay outside the gene matches. The germline gives CDR1 MDHEN, CDR2 SYDVKM. The CDR3 covers 15 residues. CDR3 DNA sequence: TGTGCCAGCAGTTTATCTCCAGGGGGCGGGTTAGGCTACACCTTC. Translating it yields CASSLSPGGGLGYTF.

The chain recombines TRBV4-3 with TRBJ2-2; D remains unclear. V was trimmed by 0 bases and J by 6 bases, leaving 8 bases between them. Germline-derived CDR1 and CDR2 are LGHNA and YSLEER. CDR3 length: 14 amino acids. Here the CDR3 reads CASSQEEVPGELFF. The CDR3 nucleotides read TGCGCCAGCAGCCAAGAAGAGGTGCCCGGGGAGCTGTTTTTT.

The J gene is TRBJ1-1, the V gene TRBV4-3; possibly TRBD1 for D (6 bases). Germline CDR1 is LGHNA and CDR2 is YSLEER. The CDR3 loop spans 15 amino acids. Between the trimmed V and J ends, which lost 0 bases and 2 bases, there was a span of 10 bases. CDR3 protein: CASSQDRGANTEAFF. The CDR3 region has the DNA TGCGCCAGCAGCCAAGATCGGGGGGCTAACACTGAAGCTTTCTTT.

The rearrangement uses TRBV2 and TRBJ2-7; D unresolved. Trimming took 6 bases from V and 3 from J, leaving 12 bases between them. This CDR3 has 13 residues. Germline CDR1 reads SNHLY; CDR2 reads FYNNEI. The CDR3 region has the DNA TGTGCCAGCAGCGACATAGGTGGCTACGAGCAGTACTTC. As protein: CASSDIGGYEQYF.

CDR3 sequence reads: CASSLEGQGQETQYF. The CDR3 DNA sequence: TGCGCCAGCAGCTTGGAGGGACAGGGCCAAGAGACCCAGTACTTC. The chain has TRBV5-1 and TRBJ2-5; TRBD1 agrees at 9 bases. Germline V CDR1 and CDR2: SGHRS, YFSETQ. The CDR3 has 15 amino acids. V was clipped by 0 bases and J by 1 base; unmatched bases: 1.

This sequence joins TRBV23-1 and TRBJ2-5; maybe TRBD2 (5 bases). TRBV23-1 is noted as an ORF with a role that remains uncertain. Trimming removed 4 bases from V and 0 bases from J, with 18 bases in between. The CDR3 is 17 residues long. DNA of the CDR3: TGCGCCAGCAGTCTCCTCGACGGGGAATCGTACCAAGAGACCCAGTACTTC. This translates into CASSLLDGESYQETQYF.

The genes are TRBV28 and TRBJ1-3; D is unclear. V lost 4 bases and J 0 bases, leaving 13 bases between the germline ends. Germline CDR1 MDHEN, CDR2 SYDVKM. The CDR3 extends over 16 amino acids. DNA of the CDR3: TGTGCCAGCAGTTCCCCCGGGATTGTCTCTGGAAACACCATATATTTT. Protein: CASSSPGIVSGNTIYF.

V usage is TRBV7-2 and J usage is TRBJ1-2; D might be TRBD1 (6 bases). CDR1 is SGHTA and CDR2 is FQGNSA in the germline V gene. This CDR3 contains 17 residues. The V end was cut by 5 bases, the J end by 0 bases, with 19 bases between. The CDR3 DNA reads TGTGCCAGCAGCGCGAGAAACAGGGCCCGAGCTAACTATGGCTACACCTTC. This translates into CASSARNRARANYGYTF.

This clone was observed a single time. The J gene is TRBJ1-2, the V gene TRBV7-2; D remains ambiguous. Trimming removed 5 bases at V and 0 bases at J, with 13 bases between. CDR1 and CDR2 from the germline V gene are SGHTA and FQGNSA. The CDR3 runs to 15 residues. The CDR3 DNA reads TGTGCCAGCAGCGACCGATGGGGAGCTAACTATGGCTACACCTTC. This gives the protein CASSDRWGANYGYTF.